This paragraph reports one TCR beta chain. The study ran its PCR with 60 Vbeta and 13 Jbeta primers. Original data processing: Per a later analysis, the number of unique TCR beta chains was around 80 million, of which about 10 million were shared. Sequencing was performed with immunoSEQ multiplex PCR; in TCRdb, only in-frame clones are kept and a portion is missing. V and J calls and clone size are those listed in that table; D and trimming were worked out from the DNA. Altogether about 140,000 clones are present, around three quarters being singletons, with the ten largest covering approximately 1%. With V trimmed by 3 bases and J by 0 bases, 1 base remained unmatched. The CDR3 length is 15 residues. Per germline, CDR1 SGHAT and CDR2 FQDESV (reference sequence). This sample is drawn from a study of cytomegalovirus exposure and HLA in healthy donors. Each of the donors was a healthy bone marrow donor.

The sample taken for sequencing was PBMCs. The chain is built from TRBV11-1 and TRBJ2-1; TRBD1 matches at 8 bases. The receptor was derived from a man younger than 35 in good health and CMV-seronegative. The CDR3 reads CASSFTGGSYNEQFF. In DNA, the CDR3 is TGTGCCAGCAGCTTCACAGGGGGCTCCTACAATGAGCAGTTCTTC.